The T cell receptor (beta chain) under discussion was sequenced for a study of control samples from healthy donors and cancer patients. The V gene's germline CDR1 is LGHNA and CDR2 YSLEER. Trimming took 4 bases from V and 1 from J, leaving 5 bases between them. This CDR3 contains 13 residues. Clones were sequenced by immunoSEQ multiplex PCR, and TCRdb holds only the in-frame ones, with some missing. Of 150,000 or so clones in the sample, about 95% are singletons; the top ten hold more than 13%. The chain uses TRBV4-3 and TRBJ2-1; D is ambiguous. Source material: PBMCs. The receptor's source is a man in his sixties with colorectal cancer. CDR3 protein: CASSLQSYNEQFF. The CDR3 DNA reads TGCGCCAGCAGCCTCCAGTCCTACAATGAGCAGTTCTTC.